This is a list of T cell receptor beta chains from one sample in a study of memory CD4+ T cells and cytomegalovirus serostatus. The data were produced by immunoSEQ multiplex PCR, yet TCRdb's version contains in-frame clones alone and is incomplete. The sample contains tens of thousands of clones, 75% to 85% of which appear only once. Specimen: memory CD4+ T cells from blood. These receptors were taken from an adult in good health and CMV-seronegative. CDR3s include the opening cysteine and the closing phenylalanine or tryptophan. The D gene is left open where the match is weak. A clone size is listed for some rows: how often the clone was seen (once, few, many), or a class if it is expanded.

>NA|NA|TRBJ2-4|TRBV15|13
TGTGCCACCAGCAGAGATACGCAGGGGGGAAAAACGTTC
CATSRDTQGGKTF
>NA|TRBD1|TRBJ2-5|TRBV27|15
TGTGCCAGCAGTTTATCAGGGACAGGGTACGAGACCCAGTACTTC
CASSLSGTGYETQYF
>few|NA|TRBJ2-3|TRBV5-1|15
TGCGCCAGCAGCTTATGGACACTAGACACAGATACGCAGTATTTT
CASSLWTLDTDTQYF
>once|NA|TRBJ2-6|TRBV27|16
TGTGCCAGCAGCTTCGGGACAACCTCTGGGGCCAACGTCCTGACTTTC
CASSFGTTSGANVLTF
>NA|NA|TRBJ1-1|TRBV29-1|13
TGCAGCGTTCGACAGGAACTTAACACTGAAGCTTTCTTT
CSVRQELNTEAFF
>NA|TRBD1|TRBJ1-2|TRBV5-4|15
TGTGCCAGCAGCCCCGGCGGGACAGGCAACTATGGCTACACCTTC
CASSPGGTGNYGYTF
>NA|NA|TRBJ2-2|TRBV18|15
TGTGCCAGCTCACCACGCTCTGATCTCACCGGGGAGCTGTTTTTT
CASSPRSDLTGELFF
>NA|NA|TRBJ1-2|TRBV5-4|16
TGTGCCAGCAGCTTGGGAATAAGGGGCTCGATGGTTGGCTACACCTTC
CASSLGIRGSMVGYTF
>once|NA|TRBJ1-1|TRBV7-2|13
TGTGCCAGCAGCTTAATGCGGAACACTGAAGCTTTCTTT
CASSLMRNTEAFF
>few|NA|TRBJ2-7|TRBV11-1|14
TGTGCCAGCTCCCCGGAGACAGGAACCTACGAGCAGTACTTC
CASSPETGTYEQYF
>NA|TRBD2|TRBJ2-4|TRBV5-1|21
TGCGCCAGCAGCTTGGAGGGGACTAGCGGGAGAGGGGCCTTAACCAAAAACATTCAGTACTTC
CASSLEGTSGRGALTKNIQYF
>NA|TRBD2|TRBJ2-7|TRBV5-1|16
TGCGCCAGCAGCCCTCGACTAGCGGGAGCTACCGAGGAGCAGTACTTC
CASSPRLAGATEEQYF
>NA|TRBD2|TRBJ2-5|TRBV5-1|17
TGCGCCAGCAGCAAAGGGGGGACTAGCGGGTTTCGGGAGACCCAGTACTTC
CASSKGGTSGFRETQYF
>once|NA|TRBJ1-3|TRBV9|15
TGTGCCAGCAGCTCAGGGATTCTCTCTGGAAACACCATATATTTT
CASSSGILSGNTIYF
>NA|TRBD1|TRBJ1-5|TRBV11-2|13
TGTGCCAGCAGCGGGACAGGGGGTGCCCTCCAGCATTTT
CASSGTGGALQHF
>NA|TRBD2|TRBJ2-1|TRBV5-4|15
TGTGCCAGCAGCTTGACTAGCGGGAGAAGTTTTGAGCAGTTCTTC
CASSLTSGRSFEQFF
>NA|NA|TRBJ1-1|TRBV5-1|15
TGCGCCAGCAGCTTGGCGCCGTGGTCGGGCACTGAAGCTTTCTTT
CASSLAPWSGTEAFF
>NA|NA|TRBJ1-3|TRBV7-9|18
TGTGCCAGCAGTAGGGCCCAAGGTGGGGGAGTCTCTGGAAACACCATATATTTT
CASSRAQGGGVSGNTIYF
>once|NA|TRBJ2-1|TRBV2|14
TGTGCCAGCGTACGGGTAACCTCCTACAATGAGCAGTTCTTC
CASVRVTSYNEQFF
>NA|NA|TRBJ1-2|TRBV9|14
TGTGCCAGCAGCCCGGGGCCCGAAACTCAGGGCTACACCTTC
CASSPGPETQGYTF
>NA|TRBD1|TRBJ1-5|TRBV10-3|14
TGTGCCATCGGGGCGGGACAGATCAATCAGCCCCAGCATTTT
CAIGAGQINQPQHF
>NA|TRBD1|TRBJ1-1|TRBV28|15
TGTGCCAGCGCAACAGGGGGCGTCCGGAGCACTGAAGCTTTCTTT
CASATGGVRSTEAFF
>NA|TRBD2|TRBJ2-1|TRBV19|15
TGTGCCAGTAGTCAGCGGGAGGGCCAGCACAATGAGCAGTTCTTC
CASSQREGQHNEQFF
>NA|NA|TRBJ2-1|TRBV2|14
TGTGCCACTCGGGTCATAGCGGACTACAATGAGCAGTTCTTC
CATRVIADYNEQFF
>NA|TRBD1|TRBJ1-1|TRBV7-2|15
TGTGCCAGCAGAGGCCGGACAGGGGCGAACACTGAAGCTTTCTTT
CASRGRTGANTEAFF
>NA|NA|TRBJ2-1|TRBV25-1|14
TGTGCCAGCAGTGACCCTCAGACTACCAATGAGCAGTTCTTC
CASSDPQTTNEQFF
>NA|NA|TRBJ2-4|TRBV28|15
TGTGCCAGCAGTATCCTCGGAGCCGCCAAAAACATTCAGTACTTC
CASSILGAAKNIQYF
>NA|NA|TRBJ1-2|TRBV2|15
TGTGCCAGCAGCGCAAATCGGGGGCCTACCTATGGCTACACCTTC
CASSANRGPTYGYTF
>NA|TRBD2|TRBJ2-7|TRBV6-6|13
TGTGCCAGCAGTTGGCGGGGGGGGTACGAGCAGTACTTC
CASSWRGGYEQYF
>NA|NA|TRBJ1-4|TRBV10-3|15
TGTGCCATCAGTACTACTTCTTCACGTGGAGAAAAACTGTTTTTT
CAISTTSSRGEKLFF
>NA|NA|TRBJ2-5|TRBV30|13
TGTGCCTGGGCCCGAAGGGGGGCAGAGACCCAGTACTTC
CAWARRGAETQYF
>NA|NA|TRBJ2-3|TRBV5-1|15
TGCGCCAGCAGCTTGGCCGGGAAGGACACAGATACGCAGTATTTT
CASSLAGKDTDTQYF
>few|NA|TRBJ1-1|TRBV15|14
TGTGCCACCGCTCTAGGTGGGAGGAGGACTGAAGCTTTCTTT
CATALGGRRTEAFF
>NA|NA|TRBJ2-3|TRBV5-4|13
TGTGCCAGCAGCCCGTTTTTCGCAGATACGCAGTATTTT
CASSPFFADTQYF
>NA|TRBD2|TRBJ2-3|TRBV7-6|16
TGTGCCAGCAGCTTAGGCGCGGGAGGGAGCACAGATACGCAGTATTTT
CASSLGAGGSTDTQYF
>NA|TRBD1|TRBJ1-4|TRBV29-1|16
TGCAGCGTTGGAGGGGTTTCAGGGGGCACTAATGAAAAACTGTTTTTT
CSVGGVSGGTNEKLFF
>NA|NA|TRBJ2-3|TRBV5-5|16
TGTGCCAGCAGCTCCCCCTTATTACAGGCCACAGATACGCAGTATTTT
CASSSPLLQATDTQYF
>NA|NA|TRBJ2-7|TRBV2|11
TGTGCCAGCAGTGCAGGAACATCCGGATACTTC
CASSAGTSGYF
>once|TRBD1|TRBJ2-6|TRBV19|15
TGTGCCAGTAGTACCCACAGGGGTGGGGCCAACGTCCTGACTTTC
CASSTHRGGANVLTF
>NA|NA|TRBJ2-7|TRBV5-6|15
TGTGCCAGCAGCCCCCGTGGACAGAGCTCCTACGAGCAGTACTTC
CASSPRGQSSYEQYF
>NA|NA|TRBJ2-5|TRBV5-1|13
TGCGCCAGCAGCTCCCAAGGACAAGAGACCCAGTACTTC
CASSSQGQETQYF
>NA|NA|TRBJ1-1|TRBV29-1|13
TGCAGCGTTTCGACAGAAGGGGACACTGAAGCTTTCTTT
CSVSTEGDTEAFF